Listed below are T cell receptor beta chains from one sample, sequenced in a study of blood T cell repertoires in COVID-19. Profiled with immunoSEQ multiplex PCR; TCRdb holds only in-frame clones, not every one. The sample yields under 250,000 clones, 85% to 90% seen once. The sample taken for sequencing was peripheral blood. The receptors were sampled from a man younger than 40 with COVID-19, enrolled during active disease. Each CDR3 is given with its conserved first and last residue. D genes are given only for firm matches. Not all rows give a size; the values are once, few, many and, for expanded clones, a class.

V gene,CDR3 length,D gene,clone size,CDR3 protein
TRBV5-1,15,.,.,CASSPPQGGAGELFF
TRBV7-2,15,TRBD1,.,CASSPHGTGIYEQYF
TRBV2,13,.,.,CASSEQGLDGYTF
TRBV6-5,12,.,once,CASTGRGFEAFF
TRBV13,15,.,few,CASSPRFLSSYEQYF
TRBV27,17,.,.,CASSLRGKNRLNQPQHF
TRBV27,15,.,.,CASSLRLVRSGELFF
TRBV9,19,TRBD2,.,CASSVSALGGRVNQETQYF
TRBV18,14,TRBD1,.,CASSPDRENTEAFF
TRBV5-5,12,.,once,CASRRQNYGYTF
TRBV7-9,14,.,.,CASSLRGAPYEQYF
TRBV27,12,.,.,CASSLSGQEAFF
TRBV5-1,14,TRBD1,.,CASSVRTGNTEAFF
TRBV30,17,TRBD2,.,CAWSEISGRALRYEQYF
TRBV7-2,16,TRBD1,.,CASSLPRQGASYEQYF
TRBV29-1,12,TRBD1,.,CSALDRVEKLFF
TRBV7-9,16,TRBD1,.,CASSPRPGQNYNEQFF
TRBV18,13,.,.,CASSHAQGTGYTF
TRBV28,15,TRBD1,.,CASSFPGGQNSPLHF
TRBV27,15,.,.,CASSLLGRENYGYTF
TRBV7-8,14,.,.,CASSLNRVDYEQYF
TRBV10-3,13,.,.,CAISESVRETQYF
TRBV19,11,TRBD1,.,CAIGQGETQYF
TRBV30,15,TRBD2,.,CAWSVQGGRRNEQFF
TRBV19,14,.,few,CASSTQGLVTEAFF
TRBV19,13,.,.,CASSIRRPYGYTF
TRBV6-5,11,.,.,CASSKNTEAFF
TRBV12-3/TRBV12-4,13,.,.,CASSPTGYYGYTF
TRBV19,14,.,.,CAVQAGKSGNTIYF
TRBV18,15,TRBD2,.,CASSSGTSGRGEQFF
TRBV7-7,15,TRBD1,.,CASSRTGTVAGELFF
TRBV7-2,13,.,.,CASTIVSTDTQYF
TRBV28,12,.,.,CASSLTGTEAFF
TRBV3-1/TRBV3-2,17,TRBD2,.,CASSQSGTSGWEETQYF
TRBV28,14,.,few,CASSRRVESGELFF
TRBV28,15,TRBD2,.,CASSSGGRVADTQYF
TRBV6-5,16,TRBD2,.,CASSYSSGGSSYEQYF
TRBV23-1,16,TRBD1,.,CASSQSGQSSYNEQFF
TRBV12-3/TRBV12-4,13,.,few,CASSSPGGDGYTF
TRBV19,13,TRBD1,.,CASWTGFPYGYTF
TRBV5-4,12,.,once,CASSLRTDTQYF
TRBV18,16,TRBD1,.,CASSPRTGLSSYEQYF
TRBV4-3,14,TRBD1,few,CASSPGQGNYGYTF
TRBV28,15,TRBD2,.,CASPPRAGVYNEQFF
TRBV7-9,15,.,.,CASSLGGARSTEAFF
TRBV4-2,19,TRBD1,.,CASSQDGGPGQGFLYGYTF
TRBV5-1,15,TRBD1,.,CASTNSPGQTNEAFF
TRBV30,13,.,.,CAWSVRGYQPQHF
TRBV16,13,.,.,CASSQSGATSNTF
TRBV6-5,14,.,.,CASSHTWTEETQYF